Listed here are 12 T cell receptor beta chains from one sample, sequenced in a study of cytomegalovirus exposure and HLA in healthy donors. Produced via immunoSEQ multiplex PCR; TCRdb's table is partial and in-frame only. The sample lists roughly 60,000 clones; roughly nine tenths were seen once. Sequencing was done on a sample of PBMCs. The receptors originated from a woman in her twenties or thirties in good health and CMV-seronegative.

This clone was seen just once. J is TRBJ1-1 and V is TRBV2; D unresolved. From germline, CDR1 is SNHLY and CDR2 FYNNEI. The CDR3 runs to 13 residues. The V end was cut by 10 bases, the J end by 0 bases, with 12 bases between. CDR3 in DNA: TGTGCCACCCAACGGGATTTGAACACTGAAGCTTTCTTT. Amino acid sequence: CATQRDLNTEAFF.

The chain joins TRBV30 to TRBJ1-5; D is unresolved. Trimming cost V 4 bases and J 1 base, with 14 bases left between them. The CDR3 totals 15 residues. The germline CDR1 and CDR2 sequences are GTSNPN and SVGIG (reference sequence). CDR3 in amino acids: CAWIGKKESNQPQHF. CDR3 bases: TGTGCCTGGATCGGAAAGAAGGAGAGCAATCAGCCCCAGCATTTT.

The gene calls are TRBV7-3 and TRBJ1-2; 9 bases are a match to TRBD1. The germline gives CDR1 SGHTA, CDR2 FQGTGA. The CDR3 is made up of 14 amino acids. With 4 bases clipped from V and 9 bases from J, the junction kept 9 bases outside the gene matches. The CDR3 region is CASSSPGTGMSYTF. Here the CDR3 DNA reads TGTGCCAGCAGCTCCCCGGGGACAGGGATGAGCTACACCTTC. Complete variable domain (other parts from reference TRBV7-3 and TRBJ1-2): GAGVSQTPSNKVTEKGKYVELRCDPISGHTALYWYRQSLGQGPEFLIYFQGTGAADDSGLPNDRFFAVRPEGSVSTLKIQRTERGDSAVYLCASSSPGTGMSYTFGSGTRLTVV.

The chain recombines TRBV7-9 with TRBJ1-4; the D is unclear. V was pared by 5 bases and J by 0 bases, with 7 bases between. This CDR3 has 14 amino acids. The germline CDR1 and CDR2 sequences are SEHNR and FQNEAQ (reference sequence). Here the CDR3 reads CASSEFATNEKLFF. CDR3 DNA sequence: TGTGCCAGCAGCGAGTTTGCAACTAATGAAAAACTGTTTTTT.

The chain employs TRBV4-1 and TRBJ1-2, with 7 bases aligning to TRBD1. This CDR3 is 16 amino acids long. Germline CDR1 and CDR2: MGHRA and YSYEKL. With V trimmed by 1 base and J by 2 bases, 7 bases remained unmatched. The CDR3 loop reads CASSQAAGTANYGYTF. The CDR3, as DNA: TGCGCCAGCAGCCAAGCGGCCGGGACAGCAAACTATGGCTACACCTTC.

The CDR3 sequence: CASSPTLGSGPINEQFF. In DNA form, the CDR3 reads TGTGCCAGCAGCCCAACCCTAGGTAGCGGGCCTATCAATGAGCAGTTCTTC. This chain connects TRBV7-3 to TRBJ2-1, with TRBD2 matching 7 bases. The ends lost 5 bases at V and 6 bases at J; junction bases unmatched: 16. Germline lookup yields CDR1 SGHTA and CDR2 FQGTGA. The CDR3 extends over 17 amino acids.

The V call is TRBV4-3, the J call TRBJ2-1, with D perhaps TRBD2 (5 bases). V was pared by 0 bases and J by 9 bases, with 21 bases between. Per the germline V gene, CDR1 is LGHNA and CDR2 is YSLEER. The CDR3 length is 17 residues. This CDR3 is CASSQEGTGRAKGEQFF. CDR3 coding DNA: TGCGCCAGCAGCCAAGAGGGAACCGGGCGGGCGAAGGGTGAGCAGTTCTTC.

The chain has TRBV9 and TRBJ2-5; perhaps TRBD1 as D (6 bases). The CDR3 has 14 residues. Trimming pared 0 bases from V and 5 bases from J, leaving 11 bases between. The germline V gene encodes CDR1 SGDLS and CDR2 YYNGEE. CDR3 loop: CASSVGPTGETQYF. The CDR3 DNA is TGTGCCAGCAGCGTAGGCCCAACAGGGGAGACCCAGTACTTC.

As DNA, the CDR3 is TGTGCCAGCAGCCAAAGCGGGAGTTTCTCCGAGCAGTACTTC. Protein sequence: CASSQSGSFSEQYF. The rearrangement joins TRBV14 to TRBJ2-7; 8 bases are a match to TRBD2. J was trimmed by 6 bases and V by 2 bases; bases with no gene match: 6. The CDR3 has 14 amino acids. Germline values: CDR1 SGHDN, CDR2 FVKESK.

V and J are TRBV28 and TRBJ2-1; 12 nucleotides agree with TRBD2. This CDR3 has 14 residues. Trimming took 10 bases from V and 8 from J; bases not matched to a gene: 9. Germline lookup yields CDR1 MDHEN and CDR2 SYDVKM. The CDR3 DNA is TGTGCCACCCGGACTAGCGGGGAGGGGTATGAGCAGTTCTTC. Protein product: CATRTSGEGYEQFF.

This clone was observed a handful of times. The chain has TRBV19 and TRBJ1-1; TRBD1 matches 9 bases. Germline CDR1 is LNHDA and CDR2 is SQIVND (reference sequence). The CDR3 is made up of 15 amino acids. V trimming: 7 bases; J trimming: 3 bases; junction bases outside the gene matches: 9. CDR3 protein: CASTNSGQGYTEAFF. CDR3 DNA sequence: TGTGCCAGTACTAACTCGGGACAGGGCTACACTGAAGCTTTCTTT.

The chain employs TRBV28 and TRBJ1-2; D perhaps matches TRBD1 (5 bases). The CDR3 is 15 amino acids. Trimming removed 3 bases from V and 8 bases from J, with 19 bases in between. Germline V lookup: CDR1 MDHEN, CDR2 SYDVKM. The CDR3 sequence is CASSFPQGVSGGYTF. The CDR3 DNA reads TGTGCCAGCAGTTTTCCCCAAGGAGTTTCAGGGGGCTACACCTTC.